Listed here is a single TCR beta chain. The data derive from a study of cytomegalovirus exposure and HLA in healthy donors. CDR1 and CDR2 from the germline V gene are MDHEN and SYDVKM. V was clipped by 3 bases and J by 3 bases, with 20 bases between them. The CDR3 consists of 17 residues. The PCR used 60 Vbeta and 13 Jbeta primers. The table came from immunoSEQ multiplex PCR; TCRdb's copy has only in-frame clones and leaves some out. The sample lists 150,000 to 200,000 clones; roughly 83% were seen once. Material: PBMCs. The TCR comes from a woman aged 50 to 60 in good health and CMV-seronegative. V usage is TRBV28 and J usage is TRBJ1-2; D is possibly TRBD1 (5 bases). The CDR3 DNA reads TGTGCCAGCAGTTTGGGACCGGGGGGGAGGGGACACTATGGCTACACCTTC. Amino acids: CASSLGPGGRGHYGYTF.